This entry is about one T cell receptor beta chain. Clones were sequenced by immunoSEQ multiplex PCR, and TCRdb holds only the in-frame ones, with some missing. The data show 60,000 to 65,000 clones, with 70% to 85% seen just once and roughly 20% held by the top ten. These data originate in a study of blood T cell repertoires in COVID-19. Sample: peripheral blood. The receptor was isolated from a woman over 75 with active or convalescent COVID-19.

CDR3 protein: CASTVERGGGGINTEAFF. DNA for the CDR3: TGTGCCAGTACGGTGGAAAGGGGAGGCGGAGGAATAAACACTGAAGCTTTCTTT. This chain connects TRBV19 to TRBJ1-1, with D tentatively TRBD1 (5 bases). The V end was cut by 7 bases, the J end by 2 bases, with 26 bases between. Germline V lookup: CDR1 LNHDA, CDR2 SQIVND (reference sequence). There are 18 residues in the CDR3.